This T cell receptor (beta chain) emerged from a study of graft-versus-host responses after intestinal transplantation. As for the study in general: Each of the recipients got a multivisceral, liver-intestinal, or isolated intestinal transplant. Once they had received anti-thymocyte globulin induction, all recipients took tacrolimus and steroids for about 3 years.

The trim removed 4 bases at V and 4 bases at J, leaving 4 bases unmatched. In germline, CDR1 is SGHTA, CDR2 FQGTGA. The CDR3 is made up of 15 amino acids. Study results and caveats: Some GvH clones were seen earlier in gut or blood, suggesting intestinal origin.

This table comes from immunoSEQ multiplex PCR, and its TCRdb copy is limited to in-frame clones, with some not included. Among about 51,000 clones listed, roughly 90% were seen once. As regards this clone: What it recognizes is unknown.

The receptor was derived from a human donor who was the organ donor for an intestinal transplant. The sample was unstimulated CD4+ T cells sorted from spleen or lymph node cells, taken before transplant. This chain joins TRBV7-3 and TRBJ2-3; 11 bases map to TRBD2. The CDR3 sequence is CASSYSGRESDTQYF. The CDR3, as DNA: TGTGCCAGCAGCTATAGCGGGAGGGAGTCAGATACGCAGTATTTT.